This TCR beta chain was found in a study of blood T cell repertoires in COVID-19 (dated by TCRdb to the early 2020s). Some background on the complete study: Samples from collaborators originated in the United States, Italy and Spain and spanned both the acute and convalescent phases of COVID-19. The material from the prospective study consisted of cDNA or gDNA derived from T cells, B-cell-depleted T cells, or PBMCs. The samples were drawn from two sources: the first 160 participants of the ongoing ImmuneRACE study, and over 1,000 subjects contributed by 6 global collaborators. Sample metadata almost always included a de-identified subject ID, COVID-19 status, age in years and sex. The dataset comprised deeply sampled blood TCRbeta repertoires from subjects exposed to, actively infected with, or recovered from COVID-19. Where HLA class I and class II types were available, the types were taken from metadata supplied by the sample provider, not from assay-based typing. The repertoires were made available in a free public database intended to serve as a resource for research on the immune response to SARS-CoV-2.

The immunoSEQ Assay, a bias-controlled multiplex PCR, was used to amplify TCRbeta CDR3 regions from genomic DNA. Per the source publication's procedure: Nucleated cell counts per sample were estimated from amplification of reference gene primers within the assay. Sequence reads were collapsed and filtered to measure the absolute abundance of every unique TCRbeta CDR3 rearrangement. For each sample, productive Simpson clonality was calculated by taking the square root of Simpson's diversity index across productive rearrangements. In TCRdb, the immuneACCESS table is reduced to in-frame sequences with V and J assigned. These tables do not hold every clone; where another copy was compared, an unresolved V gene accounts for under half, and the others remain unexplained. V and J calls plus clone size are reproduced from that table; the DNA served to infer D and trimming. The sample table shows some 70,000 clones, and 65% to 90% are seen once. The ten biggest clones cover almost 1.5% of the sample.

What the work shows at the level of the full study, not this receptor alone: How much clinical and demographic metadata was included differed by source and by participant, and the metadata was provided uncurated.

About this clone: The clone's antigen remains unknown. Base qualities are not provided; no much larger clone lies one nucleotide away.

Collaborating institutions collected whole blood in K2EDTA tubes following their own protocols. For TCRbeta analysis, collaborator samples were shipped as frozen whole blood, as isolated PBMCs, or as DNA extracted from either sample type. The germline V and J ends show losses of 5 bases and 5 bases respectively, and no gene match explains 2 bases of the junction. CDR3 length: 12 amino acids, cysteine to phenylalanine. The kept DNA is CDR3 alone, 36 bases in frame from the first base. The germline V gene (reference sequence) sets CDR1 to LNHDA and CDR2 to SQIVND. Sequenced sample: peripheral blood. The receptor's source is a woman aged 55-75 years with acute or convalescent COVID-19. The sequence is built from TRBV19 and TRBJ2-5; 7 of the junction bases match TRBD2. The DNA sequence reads TGTGCCAGTAGTGGGGAGGGCGAGACCCAGTACTTC. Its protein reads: CASSGEGETQYF. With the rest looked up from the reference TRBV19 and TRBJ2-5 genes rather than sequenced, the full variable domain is DGGITQSPKYLFRKEGQNVTLSCEQNLNHDAMYWYRQDPGQGLRLIYYSQIVNDFQKGDIAEGYSVSREKKESFPLTVTSAQKNPTAFYLCASSGEGETQYFGPGTRLLVL.